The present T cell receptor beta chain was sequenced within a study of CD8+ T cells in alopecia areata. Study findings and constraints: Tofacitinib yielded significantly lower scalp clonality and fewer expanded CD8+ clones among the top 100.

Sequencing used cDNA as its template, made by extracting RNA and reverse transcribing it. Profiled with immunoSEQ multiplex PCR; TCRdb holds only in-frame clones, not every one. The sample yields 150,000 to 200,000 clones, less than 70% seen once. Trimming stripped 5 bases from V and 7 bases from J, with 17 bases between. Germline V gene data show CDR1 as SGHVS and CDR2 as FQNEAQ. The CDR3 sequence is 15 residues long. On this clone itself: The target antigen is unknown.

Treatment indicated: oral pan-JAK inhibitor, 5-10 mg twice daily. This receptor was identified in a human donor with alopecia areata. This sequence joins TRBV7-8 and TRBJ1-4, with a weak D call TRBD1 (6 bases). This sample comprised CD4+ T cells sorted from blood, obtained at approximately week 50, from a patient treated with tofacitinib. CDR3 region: CASSILGTSGEKLFF. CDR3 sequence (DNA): TGTGCCAGCAGCATACTTGGGACATCGGGTGAAAAACTGTTTTTT.